This TCR beta chain was recorded in a study of T-cell memory formation after mild COVID-19. Study in general: Clusters were largely donor specific. Whole-study findings and limits: Contracting clones, day 15 to 85, had balanced CD4/CD8, and later expanders favored CD4+. Nothing confirmed that second-wave clones peaking on day 37 were specific for SARS-CoV-2.

This clonotype was found many times. Antigen: not known. V gave up 5 bases and J gave up 2 bases, with 5 bases separating them. The length of the CDR3 is 12 residues. Germline CDR1 reads SGHTA; CDR2 reads FQGNSA. Researchers used 5'RACE with constant-segment primers to make TCR alpha and TCR beta cDNA libraries that carry sample barcodes and UMIs. One entry per CDR3 protein results from TCRdb running MiXCR on the 5' RACE reads. In the table there are 300,000 to 350,000 distinct CDR3 sequences, roughly 13% of which are singletons. The TCR comes from a man between 18 and 29 years old who had mild COVID-19 (a few samples of this study predate the infection). Cell type and time point are not known. This chain links TRBV7-2 with TRBJ2-3; unclear D gene. Material for sequencing was PBMCs or a T cell subset sorted from them (not recorded which). This chain's CDR3 is CASSRYTDTQYF. The CDR3 nucleotides are TGTGCCAGCAGCCGATACACAGATACGCAGTATTTT.